One and the same sample provided the 12 T cell receptor beta chains below, sequenced in a study of cytomegalovirus exposure and HLA in healthy donors. PCR amplification relied on 60 Vbeta primers (plus 13 Jbeta primers). Profiled with immunoSEQ multiplex PCR; TCRdb holds only in-frame clones, not every one. The sample includes 150,000 to 200,000 clones, roughly 80% seen only once; the top ten take under 1.5%. Input material: PBMCs. The receptors here all came from a man in his fifties in good health and CMV-seropositive.

The chain has TRBV5-1 and TRBJ2-6, with D perhaps matching TRBD1 (6 bases). Deletions cut 3 bases from V and 1 base from J, with 14 bases between. The CDR3 is 17 amino acids. Germline lookup yields CDR1 SGHRS and CDR2 YFSETQ. CDR3 sequence reads: CASSWGRGSSGANVLTF. In DNA form, the CDR3 reads TGCGCCAGCAGCTGGGGCAGGGGCTCATCTGGGGCCAACGTCCTGACTTTC. Full variable domain (remainder filled in from reference TRBV5-1 and TRBJ2-6): KAGVTQTPRYLIKTRGQQVTLSCSPISGHRSVSWYQQTPGQGLQFLFEYFSETQRNKGNFPGRFSGRQFSNSRSEMNVSTLELGDSALYLCASSWGRGSSGANVLTFGAGSRLTVL.

The chain couples TRBV5-5 to TRBJ2-2; TRBD2 matches at 8 bases. The junction had 8 bases not matched to a gene; V was cut back by 2 bases and J by 2 bases. The CDR3 is made up of 17 amino acids. Germline V gene lookup returns CDR1 SGHKS and CDR2 YYEKEE (reference sequence). CDR3 DNA sequence: TGTGCCAGCAGCTTAATAGTAGCGGGAACAAACACCGGGGAGCTGTTTTTT. The encoded protein is CASSLIVAGTNTGELFF.

The V call is TRBV30, the J call TRBJ1-2, with a weak D call TRBD1 (6 bases). The V end lost 0 bases, the J end lost 6 bases, and 8 bases lay between the germline ends. The CDR3 has 12 amino acids. CDR1 GTSNPN and CDR2 SVGIG come from the germline V gene (reference sequence). CDR3 region: CAWSVGGNGYTF. CDR3 DNA: TGTGCCTGGAGTGTAGGGGGAAATGGCTACACCTTC.

This chain connects TRBV14 to TRBJ1-3; D gene unclear. Germline V gene data show CDR1 as SGHDN and CDR2 as FVKESK. V was trimmed by 0 bases and J by 4 bases, leaving 4 bases between them. This CDR3 spans 13 amino acids. CDR3: CASSQDRGNTIYF. As DNA, the CDR3 is TGTGCCAGCAGCCAAGACAGGGGAAACACCATATATTTT.

The V call is TRBV18, the J call TRBJ2-7, with 10 bases aligning to TRBD1. With V trimmed by 1 base and J by 5 bases, 5 bases remained unmatched. The CDR3 extends over 15 amino acids. Germline CDR1 reads KGHSH; CDR2 reads LQKENI. CDR3 nucleotides: TGTGCCAGCTCACCACGGGACAGGGGAGTTAACGAGCAGTACTTC. Amino acids: CASSPRDRGVNEQYF.

The V call is TRBV7-2, the J call TRBJ1-1; 8 nucleotides line up with TRBD1. Germline-derived CDR1 and CDR2 are SGHTA and FQGNSA. CDR3 length: 15 residues. The junction had 6 bases not matched to a gene; V was cut back by 2 bases and J by 4 bases. As DNA, the CDR3 is TGTGCCAGCAGCTTAACAGGGGGGATGGTCACTGAAGCTTTCTTT. Protein sequence: CASSLTGGMVTEAFF. Combining the CDR3 with reference TRBV7-2 and TRBJ1-1 gives the whole variable domain GAGVSQSPSNKVTEKGKDVELRCDPISGHTALYWYRQSLGQGLEFLIYFQGNSAPDKSGLPSDRFSAERTGGSVSTLTIQRTQQEDSAVYLCASSLTGGMVTEAFFGQGTRLTVV.

CDR3: CASSLRGTEAFF. The CDR3 coding sequence is TGTGCCAGTAGTTTGCGGGGGACTGAAGCTTTCTTT. This rearrangement joins TRBV19 to TRBJ1-1; tentative D call: TRBD1 (5 bases). Trimming removed 5 bases at V and 5 bases at J, with 9 bases between. The CDR3 spans 12 residues. Germline values: CDR1 LNHDA, CDR2 SQIVND (reference sequence).

The CDR3 loop reads CSVSRFPGELFF. For the CDR3, the DNA is TGCAGCGTTTCTAGATTCCCCGGGGAGCTGTTTTTT. The chain uses TRBV29-1 and TRBJ2-2; D remains unclear. Germline V gene lookup returns CDR1 SQVTM and CDR2 ANQGSEA. The CDR3 is made up of 12 amino acids. V was trimmed by 5 bases and J by 6 bases, leaving 10 bases between them.

This chain links TRBV6-5 with TRBJ1-1; TRBD1 agrees at 7 bases. V trimming: 6 bases; J trimming: 5 bases; junction bases outside the gene matches: 12. Germline lookup yields CDR1 MNHEY and CDR2 SVGAGI. The CDR3 sequence is 15 residues long. The CDR3 sequence: CASSPPRRGRTEAFF. CDR3 nucleotide sequence: TGTGCCAGCAGCCCCCCTCGGAGGGGGCGGACTGAAGCTTTCTTT.

This clone occurred a few times. This chain uses TRBV7-9 with TRBJ2-7, with 9 positions matching TRBD2. Germline assignment: CDR1 SEHNR and CDR2 FQNEAQ (reference sequence). J gave up 2 bases and V 0 bases, and 2 bases lay outside the gene matches. This CDR3 comprises 15 residues. The chain's CDR3 is CASSLAGGGAYEQYF. The CDR3 DNA sequence: TGTGCCAGCAGCTTAGCAGGCGGGGGGGCCTACGAGCAGTACTTC.

The chain links TRBV7-2 to TRBJ1-2; TRBD1 aligns across 8 bases. The V and J ends lost 5 bases and 4 bases, in that order; junction bases with no gene match: 9. The germline V gene encodes CDR1 SGHTA and CDR2 FQGNSA. The CDR3 length is 15 residues. CDR3 region: CASSRTQGVGYGYTF. The CDR3 DNA follows: TGTGCCAGCAGCAGAACACAGGGGGTAGGCTATGGCTACACCTTC.

This clone was observed once. The chain employs TRBV29-1 and TRBJ1-2; weak D call: TRBD1 (5 bases). The CDR3 consists of 14 residues. The germline V gene encodes CDR1 SQVTM and CDR2 ANQGSEA. Trimming stripped 0 bases from V and 2 bases from J, with 10 bases between. CDR3: CSVEDPTVNYGYTF. Here the CDR3 DNA reads TGCAGCGTTGAAGATCCGACAGTGAACTATGGCTACACCTTC.